The 32 T cell receptor beta chains given below trace back to one sample, sequenced in a study of T cell responses to AZD1222 COVID-19 vaccine. TCRdb keeps only in-frame clones here, not all; method: immunoSEQ multiplex PCR. Found here are some 120,000 clones, 88% of them singletons; the top ten hold around 20%. The specimen comprised peripheral blood, sampled on day 0 of MenACWY control vaccination. These TCRs come from an adult in good health.

CDR3: CASSQERLADGEQYF. CDR3 nucleotides: TGCGCCAGCAGCCAAGAGAGGCTAGCTGACGGCGAGCAGTACTTC. The V gene is TRBV4-1, the J gene TRBJ2-7; the D gene is possibly TRBD2 (5 bases). The V gene lost 0 bases and the J gene lost 6 bases, with 15 bases spanning the gap. This CDR3 is 15 amino acids long. The germline V gene has CDR1 MGHRA and CDR2 YSYEKL.

This clone is a singleton in its sample. The CDR3: CASSASLGAQETQYF. The CDR3 DNA sequence: TGTGCCAGCAGCGCAAGTCTAGGAGCCCAAGAGACCCAGTACTTC. The rearrangement links TRBV5-4 to TRBJ2-5; D not resolved. V was shortened by 4 bases and J by 1 base, with 14 bases between the two germline ends. The CDR3 is 15 amino acids. Per the germline V gene, CDR1 is SGHNT and CDR2 is YYREEE (reference sequence).

The chain has TRBV3-1 (or the pseudogene TRBV3-2) and TRBJ2-1; 13 nucleotides agree with TRBD2. V shed 5 bases, J shed 7 bases, and the junction held 2 bases outside the gene matches. The CDR3 totals 14 residues. Germline V gene data show CDR1 as LGHDT and CDR2 as YNNKEL (reference sequence). The CDR3 bases are TGTGCCAGCAGCTGGACTAGCGGGAGTAATGAGCAGTTCTTC. It codes for CASSWTSGSNEQFF.

This chain joins TRBV24-1 and TRBJ1-2; D is unresolved. This CDR3 is built from 14 residues. The germline CDR1 and CDR2 sequences are KGHDR and SFDVKD. The V gene lost 3 bases and the J gene lost 6 bases, with 13 bases spanning the gap. CDR3 in amino acids: CATSDGWGSDGYTF. CDR3 nucleotides: TGTGCCACCAGTGATGGATGGGGATCGGATGGCTACACCTTC.

This chain joins TRBV27 and TRBJ2-7; D gene ambiguous. This CDR3 has 13 residues. V was clipped by 8 bases and J by 3 bases, with 14 bases between them. Germline CDR1 is MNHEY and CDR2 is SMNVEV (reference sequence). CDR3 sequence (DNA): TGTGCCAGCGCTTCAGACTTAAGCTACGAGCAGTACTTC. As protein: CASASDLSYEQYF.

This chain links TRBV7-9 with TRBJ2-1, with no clear D. This CDR3 is built from 15 residues. CDR1 is SEHNR and CDR2 is FQNEAQ in the germline V gene (reference sequence). Deletions cut 4 bases from V and 1 base from J, with 11 bases between. As DNA, the CDR3 is TGTGCCAGCAGCTCGCCCGTCCAATCCTACAATGAGCAGTTCTTC. This codes for CASSSPVQSYNEQFF.

The CDR3 loop is CASSIVSGGSSYEQYF. The DNA for the CDR3 is TGTGCCAGTAGTATAGTGTCCGGCGGGAGCTCCTACGAGCAGTACTTC. V is TRBV19 and J is TRBJ2-7; 7 positions agree with TRBD2. CDR1 and CDR2 from the germline V gene are LNHDA and SQIVND (reference sequence). V lost 1 base and J lost 0; bases outside the gene matches: 6. The CDR3 runs 16 residues.

This rearrangement joins TRBV2 to TRBJ1-5; no firm D call. Trimming removed 2 bases at V and 5 bases at J, with 13 bases between. This CDR3 contains 15 residues. Germline V gene sequence: CDR1 SNHLY, CDR2 FYNNEI. The chain's CDR3 is CASSERVRRYQPQHF. The CDR3 nucleotides read TGTGCCAGCAGTGAAAGGGTGCGACGGTATCAGCCCCAGCATTTT.

This clone was seen a few times. The rearrangement links TRBV18 to TRBJ2-7, with 10 bases that match TRBD2. V lost 2 bases to trimming and J lost 0 bases; unmatched junction nucleotides: 7. This CDR3 contains 17 residues. The germline gives CDR1 KGHSH, CDR2 LQKENI. CDR3 sequence (DNA): TGTGCCAGCTCACCAAGTCGCCTAGCGGGAGACTCCTACGAGCAGTACTTC. Residues: CASSPSRLAGDSYEQYF.

The rearrangement uses TRBV6-5 and TRBJ2-2; 7 bases map to TRBD1. The V gene end was trimmed by 8 bases and the J gene end by 0 bases; junction bases not matched to a gene: 3. Germline V gene lookup returns CDR1 MNHEY and CDR2 SVGAGI. The CDR3 has 14 residues. DNA for the CDR3: TGTGCCAGCCCCGGGACAGCGAACACCGGGGAGCTGTTTTTT. Encoded protein: CASPGTANTGELFF.

The chain carries TRBV5-1 and TRBJ1-2; D gene ambiguous. This CDR3 comprises 13 residues. Germline V gives CDR1 SGHRS, CDR2 YFSETQ. Trimming took off 0 bases at V and 6 bases at J, with 9 bases between the two ends. The CDR3 DNA sequence: TGCGCCAGCAGCTTGGCTTCCCGGGATGGCTACACCTTC. Amino acids: CASSLASRDGYTF. Filled out from reference TRBV5-1 and TRBJ1-2, the complete variable domain reads KAGVTQTPRYLIKTRGQQVTLSCSPISGHRSVSWYQQTPGQGLQFLFEYFSETQRNKGNFPGRFSGRQFSNSRSEMNVSTLELGDSALYLCASSLASRDGYTFGSGTRLTVV.

The chain carries TRBV19 and TRBJ1-2, with unresolved D. Between the trimmed V and J ends, which lost 3 bases and 3 bases, there was a span of 11 bases. CDR1 and CDR2 (germline): LNHDA, SQIVND (reference sequence). The CDR3 has 14 amino acids. CDR3 in amino acids: CASSIGRFDYGYTF. The CDR3 coding sequence is TGTGCCAGTAGTATCGGACGGTTTGACTATGGCTACACCTTC.

This chain uses TRBV2 with TRBJ2-4; 7 nucleotides align to TRBD1. The CDR3 runs 15 residues. V was clipped by 3 bases and J by 3 bases; unmatched bases: 5. Germline V gives CDR1 SNHLY, CDR2 FYNNEI. This CDR3 reads CASSETGTDKNIQYF. CDR3 nucleotide sequence: TGTGCCAGCAGTGAGACCGGGACAGACAAAAACATTCAGTACTTC.

The V call is TRBV5-1, the J call TRBJ1-2; D not resolved. Trimming stripped 5 bases from V and 10 bases from J, with 21 bases between. CDR1 is SGHRS, CDR2 YFSETQ, per germline. The CDR3 is made up of 14 amino acids. The CDR3 DNA reads TGCGCCAGCAGTTTTGAAGGGCCTGGGGATGACTACACCTTC. Its translation: CASSFEGPGDDYTF.

The chain couples TRBV9 to TRBJ2-7; tentatively, D is TRBD1 (6 bases). The germline V and J ends were trimmed by 0 bases and 3 bases, with 13 bases remaining between them. Germline V gene sequence: CDR1 SGDLS, CDR2 YYNGEE. The CDR3 contains 15 residues. CDR3 amino acids: CASSVGTGQVYEQYF. CDR3 nucleotides: TGTGCCAGCAGCGTAGGGACGGGACAAGTCTACGAGCAGTACTTC.

This chain links TRBV6-2 or TRBV6-3 with TRBJ1-2; 8 bases agree with TRBD1. The V segment lost 5 bases and the J segment 4 bases; nucleotides outside the gene matches: 6. Germline CDR1 MNHEY, CDR2 SVGEGT. The CDR3 totals 14 residues. The DNA for the CDR3 is TGTGCCAGCAGTCCACAGGGGGGGCCCTATGGCTACACCTTC. As protein: CASSPQGGPYGYTF.

The genes are TRBV28 and TRBJ1-5; 10 bases map to TRBD1. Germline loops: CDR1 MDHEN, CDR2 SYDVKM. CDR3 length equals 15 residues. Losses at the gene ends were 6 bases for V and 6 bases for J; bases not matched to a gene: 8. Written as DNA, the CDR3 is TGTGCCAGCAGATTCAGGGGGACAGGGGCTCAGCCCCAGCATTTT. This translates into CASRFRGTGAQPQHF.

J is TRBJ2-2 and V is TRBV30; TRBD1 matches 9 bases. J gave up 4 bases and V 4 bases, and 4 bases lay outside the gene matches. Germline assignment: CDR1 GTSNPN and CDR2 SVGIG (reference sequence). The CDR3 totals 14 residues. The CDR3 spells CAWKRTGATGELFF. CDR3 bases: TGTGCCTGGAAAAGGACAGGGGCCACCGGGGAGCTGTTTTTT.

The chain is built from TRBV6-5 and TRBJ1-2; D is undetermined. The ends were cut back, 7 bases at V and 4 bases at J, with 13 bases in the middle. The CDR3 is 13 amino acids. Per germline, CDR1 MNHEY and CDR2 SVGAGI. The CDR3 is CASTSNLLYGYTF. The CDR3 DNA reads TGTGCCAGCACCTCAAATTTGCTCTATGGCTACACCTTC.

The chain uses TRBV2 and TRBJ2-3; tentatively, D is TRBD1 (6 bases). V lost 6 bases to trimming and J lost 8 bases, with 15 bases between them. The CDR3 runs 13 residues. Germline V gene data show CDR1 as SNHLY and CDR2 as FYNNEI. The CDR3 loop reads CASSVQGTGTQYF. Written as DNA, the CDR3 is TGTGCCAGCAGCGTACAGGGTACTGGTACGCAGTATTTT.

The V and J genes are TRBV7-9 and TRBJ2-7, with D possibly TRBD1 on 5 matching bases. CDR1 is SEHNR and CDR2 is FQNEAQ in the germline V gene (reference sequence). This CDR3 has 13 amino acids. Deletions cut 4 bases from V and 0 bases from J, with 7 bases between. CDR3 in amino acids: CASSSDISYEQYF. CDR3 DNA: TGTGCCAGCAGCTCGGACATCTCCTACGAGCAGTACTTC. Together with reference TRBV7-9 and TRBJ2-7, the CDR3 gives the full variable domain: DTGVSQNPRHKITKRGQNVTFRCDPISEHNRLYWYRQTLGQGPEFLTYFQNEAQLEKSRLLSDRFSAERPKGSFSTLEIQRTEQGDSAMYLCASSSDISYEQYFGPGTRLTVT.

Only one count was recorded for this clone. This chain links TRBV5-4 with TRBJ2-7, with 8 bases fitting TRBD1. From germline, CDR1 is SGHNT and CDR2 YYREEE (reference sequence). This CDR3 is built from 16 residues. Unmatched junction bases numbered 14, after V lost 4 bases and J lost 5 bases. The CDR3 DNA is TGTGCCAGCAGCCCAGGCCCGACAGGGGCTTTGAACGAGCAGTACTTC. Encoded protein: CASSPGPTGALNEQYF.

The rearrangement uses TRBV28 and TRBJ1-2, with D uncertain. Germline lookup yields CDR1 MDHEN and CDR2 SYDVKM. Deletions cut 7 bases from V and 4 bases from J, with 16 bases between. The CDR3 sequence is 14 residues long. This CDR3 reads CASTIQRVAYGYTF. The CDR3 nucleotides are TGTGCCAGCACAATACAAAGGGTGGCCTATGGCTACACCTTC.

The rearrangement links TRBV27 to TRBJ1-1, with a tentative D call TRBD1 (5 bases). Germline V lookup: CDR1 MNHEY, CDR2 SMNVEV (reference sequence). The CDR3 contains 13 residues. Trimming left V 8 bases short and J 4 bases short, with 14 bases between. The CDR3 here is CASRKGQGTEAFF. CDR3 DNA: TGTGCCAGCCGTAAGGGGCAGGGCACTGAAGCTTTCTTT.

This chain joins TRBV15 and TRBJ1-3; 7 bases align to TRBD1. The CDR3 loop spans 14 amino acids. V was pared by 3 bases and J by 4 bases, with 3 bases of the junction left unmatched. Germline assignment: CDR1 LNHNV and CDR2 YYDKDF (reference sequence). The CDR3 DNA is TGTGCCACCAGCAGGACAGGGAGAGGAAACACCATATATTTT. Encoded protein: CATSRTGRGNTIYF.

The chain links TRBV4-1 to TRBJ2-7; TRBD1 matches at 9 bases. The CDR3 consists of 15 residues. Trimming cost V 1 base and J 4 bases; bases outside gene matches: 5. Germline V gene sequence: CDR1 MGHRA, CDR2 YSYEKL. As DNA, the CDR3 is TGCGCCAGCAGCCAAGGATCGGGACAGGGATACGAGCAGTACTTC. It is translated as CASSQGSGQGYEQYF.

This chain joins TRBV9 and TRBJ1-1, with TRBD1 matching over 8 bases. Trimming cost V 4 bases and J 4 bases; bases outside gene matches: 9. Germline CDR1 reads SGDLS; CDR2 reads YYNGEE. The CDR3 has 15 residues. The CDR3 protein is CASSPSGQGGTEAFF. The CDR3 DNA follows: TGTGCCAGCAGCCCAAGCGGACAGGGAGGCACTGAAGCTTTCTTT.

In its sample, this clone was seen once. This chain links TRBV19 with TRBJ2-2; 7 bases agree with TRBD2. V shed 6 bases, J shed 11 bases, and the junction held 9 bases outside the gene matches. This CDR3 contains 13 residues. Germline CDR1 reads LNHDA; CDR2 reads SQIVND (reference sequence). CDR3 sequence (DNA): TGTGCCAGTAGAGTCCTAGCGGCCGCCGAGCTGTTTTTT. It codes for CASRVLAAAELFF.

The V gene is TRBV27, the J gene TRBJ1-2; possible D gene TRBD1, 6 bases. Germline V CDR1 and CDR2: MNHEY, SMNVEV (reference sequence). The CDR3 is made up of 13 amino acids. V was cut by 6 bases and J by 2 bases, with 10 bases left in between. CDR3 sequence reads: CASSPGQNYGYTF. The CDR3 DNA is TGTGCCAGCAGCCCCGGACAGAACTATGGCTACACCTTC.

The chain is built from TRBV15 and TRBJ2-5; no firm D call. V was cut by 1 base and J by 5 bases, with 14 bases left in between. The CDR3 is made up of 15 amino acids. Germline loops: CDR1 LNHNV, CDR2 YYDKDF (reference sequence). CDR3 bases: TGTGCCACCAGCAGAGTCCGGGCGAAGCTCGAGACCCAGTACTTC. Its translation: CATSRVRAKLETQYF.

The V gene is TRBV5-4, the J gene TRBJ1-2; D gene ambiguous. The V end was cut by 0 bases, the J end by 7 bases, with 19 bases between. CDR1 and CDR2 from the germline V gene are SGHNT and YYREEE (reference sequence). The CDR3 is 16 amino acids. The CDR3 DNA is TGTGCCAGCAGCTTGGAACTCCGGGCAGAATCGGGTGGCTACACCTTC. Its protein product is CASSLELRAESGGYTF.

The chain recombines TRBV28 with TRBJ1-1; perhaps TRBD1 as D (6 bases). The CDR3 extends over 14 amino acids. V was pared by 8 bases and J by 4 bases, with 17 bases between. In germline, CDR1 is MDHEN, CDR2 SYDVKM. In DNA form, the CDR3 reads TGTGCCAGCCGGGGCGGGGGCCAGATCACTGAAGCTTTCTTT. Translated: CASRGGGQITEAFF.